This entry is about one T cell receptor beta chain. What it binds is not known. These data belong to a study of cytomegalovirus exposure and HLA in healthy donors. The overall study: Clustering assigned 70% to 90% of the approximately 370 genotyped donors to the Caucasian-associated ancestry cluster.

General study results and limits: The CMV antigen specificity of a few CMV-associated chains was confirmed through in vitro analysis. Sequencing likely produced, as an artifact, a cluster of highly shared sequence variants.

The PCR used 60 Vbeta and 13 Jbeta primers. Source study methods: An analysis that came later counted 77 million or so unique TCR beta chains, approximately 10 million shared. Repertoires were generated with immunoSEQ multiplex PCR, while TCRdb's copy carries only in-frame clones and drops some. D and trimming were read from the DNA, whereas the V and J calls and clone size are those reported in that table. The repertoire holds about 160,000 clones, roughly 77% seen once, with around 1.9% in the top ten. Source material: PBMCs. This TCR was recovered from a woman between 18 and 29 years old in good health and CMV-seronegative.

The CDR3 protein is CASSPQAPYGYTF. CDR3 in DNA: TGTGCCAGTAGCCCACAGGCCCCCTATGGCTACACCTTC. The chain carries TRBV19 and TRBJ1-2; D perhaps matches TRBD1 (5 bases). The V and J ends lost 6 bases and 4 bases respectively, with 12 bases between them. This CDR3 is 13 amino acids long. Germline V lookup: CDR1 LNHDA, CDR2 SQIVND (reference sequence).